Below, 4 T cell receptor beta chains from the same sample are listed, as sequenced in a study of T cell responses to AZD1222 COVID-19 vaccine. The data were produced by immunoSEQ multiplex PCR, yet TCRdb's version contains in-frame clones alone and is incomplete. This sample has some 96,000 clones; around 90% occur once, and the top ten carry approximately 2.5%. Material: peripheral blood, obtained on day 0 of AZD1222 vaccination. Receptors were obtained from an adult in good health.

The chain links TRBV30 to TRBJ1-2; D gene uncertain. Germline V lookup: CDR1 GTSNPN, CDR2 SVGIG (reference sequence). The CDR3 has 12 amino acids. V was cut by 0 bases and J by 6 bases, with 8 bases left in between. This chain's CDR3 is CAWSVLGDGYTF. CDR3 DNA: TGTGCCTGGAGTGTACTCGGGGATGGCTACACCTTC.

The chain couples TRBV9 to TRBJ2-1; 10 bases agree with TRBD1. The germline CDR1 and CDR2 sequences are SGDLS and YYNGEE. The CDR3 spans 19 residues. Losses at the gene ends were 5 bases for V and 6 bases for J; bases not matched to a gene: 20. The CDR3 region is CASRQDRGQFQYDRNEQFF. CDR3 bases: TGTGCCAGCAGACAAGACAGGGGGCAATTCCAGTATGATCGCAATGAGCAGTTCTTC.

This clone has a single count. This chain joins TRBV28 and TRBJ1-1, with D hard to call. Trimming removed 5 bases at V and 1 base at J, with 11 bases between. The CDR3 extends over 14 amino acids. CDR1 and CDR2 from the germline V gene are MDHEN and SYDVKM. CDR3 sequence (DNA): TGTGCCAGCAGTACCCATACAAAGAACACTGAAGCTTTCTTT. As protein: CASSTHTKNTEAFF.

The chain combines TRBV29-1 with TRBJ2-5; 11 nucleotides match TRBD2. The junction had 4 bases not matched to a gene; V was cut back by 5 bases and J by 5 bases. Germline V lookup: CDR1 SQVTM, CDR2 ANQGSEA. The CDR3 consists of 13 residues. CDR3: CSVLAGGQETQYF. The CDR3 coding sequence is TGCAGCGTTTTAGCGGGGGGGCAGGAGACCCAGTACTTC.